The entry below describes one T cell receptor (beta chain). Trimming shortened V by 2 bases and J by 6 bases, and 11 bases separated the two germline ends. Germline values: CDR1 LNHDA, CDR2 SQIVND (reference sequence). This CDR3 contains 14 residues. The data belong to a study of blood T cell repertoires in COVID-19. In the original workflow: By means of reference gene primer amplification, nucleated cell counts were estimated. Repertoires were generated with immunoSEQ multiplex PCR, while TCRdb's copy carries only in-frame clones and drops some. D and trimming were read from the DNA, whereas the V and J calls and clone size are those reported in that table. The table shows some 210,000 clones, with 92% occurring only once.

Sequenced sample: peripheral blood. The clonotype comes from a young man with acute or convalescent COVID-19. The chain uses TRBV19 and TRBJ2-4, with D hard to call. CDR3 nucleotide sequence: TGTGCCAGTAGTATATTCGACATCGGAAACATTCAGTACTTC. Translation gives CASSIFDIGNIQYF.